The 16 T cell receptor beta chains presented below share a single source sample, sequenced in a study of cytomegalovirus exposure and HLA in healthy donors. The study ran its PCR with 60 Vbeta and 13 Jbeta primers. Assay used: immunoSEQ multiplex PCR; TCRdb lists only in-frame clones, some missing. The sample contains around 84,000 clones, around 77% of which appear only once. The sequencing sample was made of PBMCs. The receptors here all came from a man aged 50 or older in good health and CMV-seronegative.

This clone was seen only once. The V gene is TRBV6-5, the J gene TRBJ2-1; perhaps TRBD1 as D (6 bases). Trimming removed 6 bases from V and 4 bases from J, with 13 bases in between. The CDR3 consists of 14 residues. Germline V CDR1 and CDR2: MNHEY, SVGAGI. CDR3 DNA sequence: TGTGCCAGCAGCAGGGGTGCCGGGTACAATGAGCAGTTCTTC. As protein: CASSRGAGYNEQFF.

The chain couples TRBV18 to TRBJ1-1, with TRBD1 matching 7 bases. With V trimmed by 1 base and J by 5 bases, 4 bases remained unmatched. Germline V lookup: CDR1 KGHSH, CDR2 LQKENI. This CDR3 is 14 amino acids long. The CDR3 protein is CASSPQGAVTEAFF. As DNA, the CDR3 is TGTGCCAGCTCACCACAGGGGGCGGTGACTGAAGCTTTCTTT.

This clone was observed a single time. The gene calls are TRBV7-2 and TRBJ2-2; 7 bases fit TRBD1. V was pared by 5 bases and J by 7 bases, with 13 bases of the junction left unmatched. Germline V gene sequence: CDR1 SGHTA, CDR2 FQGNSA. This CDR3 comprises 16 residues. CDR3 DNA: TGTGCCAGCAGCCAAACAGGGGCCATAATGGGCGGGGAGCTGTTTTTT. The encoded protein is CASSQTGAIMGGELFF.

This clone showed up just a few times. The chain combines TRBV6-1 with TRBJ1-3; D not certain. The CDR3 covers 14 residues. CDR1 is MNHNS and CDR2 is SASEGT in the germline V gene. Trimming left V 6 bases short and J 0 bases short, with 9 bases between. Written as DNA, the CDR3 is TGTGCCAGCAGCGAGTCGAGCTCTGGAAACACCATATATTTT. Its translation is CASSESSSGNTIYF.

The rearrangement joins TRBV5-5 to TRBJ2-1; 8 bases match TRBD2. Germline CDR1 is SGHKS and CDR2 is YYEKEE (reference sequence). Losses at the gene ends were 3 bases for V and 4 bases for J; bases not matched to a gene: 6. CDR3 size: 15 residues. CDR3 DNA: TGTGCCAGCAGCTATTTAGCGGGGCCTTACAATGAGCAGTTCTTC. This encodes CASSYLAGPYNEQFF.

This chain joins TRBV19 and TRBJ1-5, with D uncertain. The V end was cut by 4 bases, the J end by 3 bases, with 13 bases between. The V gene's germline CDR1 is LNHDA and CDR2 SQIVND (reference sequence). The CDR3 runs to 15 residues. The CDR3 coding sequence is TGTGCCAGTAGTAGATTACTAGGTACCAATCAGCCCCAGCATTTT. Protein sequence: CASSRLLGTNQPQHF.

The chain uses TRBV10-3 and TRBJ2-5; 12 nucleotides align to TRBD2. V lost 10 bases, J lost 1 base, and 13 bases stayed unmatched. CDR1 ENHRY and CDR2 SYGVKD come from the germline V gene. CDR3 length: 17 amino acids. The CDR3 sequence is CATKPLTSGGTQETQYF. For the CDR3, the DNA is TGTGCCACCAAACCCCTGACTAGCGGGGGTACCCAAGAGACCCAGTACTTC.

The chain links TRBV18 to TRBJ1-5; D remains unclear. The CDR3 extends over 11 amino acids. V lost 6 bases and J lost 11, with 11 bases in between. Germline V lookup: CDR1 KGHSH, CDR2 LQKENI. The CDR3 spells CASSREGTQHF. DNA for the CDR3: TGTGCCAGCTCCCGGGAAGGAACCCAGCATTTT.

CDR3 amino acids: CASSLGQAFGEQYF. The CDR3 nucleotides are TGTGCCAGCAGTTTGGGACAGGCCTTTGGCGAGCAGTACTTC. The gene calls are TRBV7-2 and TRBJ2-7; 8 nucleotides align to TRBD1. Germline values: CDR1 SGHTA, CDR2 FQGNSA. CDR3 size: 14 residues. V shed 6 bases and J 6 bases; nucleotides not matched to a gene: 10. The full variable domain, in which reference TRBV7-2 and TRBJ2-7 provide the parts outside the CDR3, is GAGVSQSPSNKVTEKGKDVELRCDPISGHTALYWYRQSLGQGLEFLIYFQGNSAPDKSGLPSDRFSAERTGGSVSTLTIQRTQQEDSAVYLCASSLGQAFGEQYFGPGTRLTVT.

The chain's CDR3 is CASGSTGEGYTF. CDR3 sequence (DNA): TGTGCCAGCGGGTCGACAGGAGAAGGCTACACCTTC. The V call is TRBV5-5, the J call TRBJ1-2, with a tentative D call TRBD1 (6 bases). The CDR3 is 12 amino acids. Trimming removed 7 bases from V and 8 bases from J, with 15 bases in between. Germline loops: CDR1 SGHKS, CDR2 YYEKEE (reference sequence).

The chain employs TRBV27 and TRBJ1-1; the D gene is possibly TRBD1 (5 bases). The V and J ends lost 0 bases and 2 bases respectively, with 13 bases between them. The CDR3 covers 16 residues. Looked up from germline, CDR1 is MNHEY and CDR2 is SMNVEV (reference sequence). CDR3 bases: TGTGCCAGCAGTTTATCGTCGACAGCCAAAAACACTGAAGCTTTCTTT. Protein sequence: CASSLSSTAKNTEAFF.

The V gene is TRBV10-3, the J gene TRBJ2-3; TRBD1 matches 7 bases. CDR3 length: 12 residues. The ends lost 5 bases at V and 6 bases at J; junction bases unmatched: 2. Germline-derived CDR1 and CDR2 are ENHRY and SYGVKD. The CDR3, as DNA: TGTGCCATCAGTAAGGGGGCGGATACGCAGTATTTT. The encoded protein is CAISKGADTQYF.

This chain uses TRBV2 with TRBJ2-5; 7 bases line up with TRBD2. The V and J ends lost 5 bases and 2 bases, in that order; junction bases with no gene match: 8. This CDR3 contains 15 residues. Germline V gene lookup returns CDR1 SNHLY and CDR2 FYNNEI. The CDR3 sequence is CASSPNQGLQETQYF. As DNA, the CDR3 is TGTGCCAGCAGTCCAAACCAGGGACTACAAGAGACCCAGTACTTC.

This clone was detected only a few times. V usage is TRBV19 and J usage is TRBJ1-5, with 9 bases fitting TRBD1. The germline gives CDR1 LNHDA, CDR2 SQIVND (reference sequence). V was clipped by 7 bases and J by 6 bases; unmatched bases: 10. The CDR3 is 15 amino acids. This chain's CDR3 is CASKEGQGLTQPQHF. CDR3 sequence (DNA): TGTGCCAGTAAAGAGGGACAGGGTTTAACTCAGCCCCAGCATTTT.

The DNA of the CDR3 is TGTGCCAGCAGCGACCCGGGGGTGAACACTGAAGCTTTCTTT. Its translation is CASSDPGVNTEAFF. This rearrangement joins TRBV13 to TRBJ1-1; weak D call: TRBD1 (5 bases). The length of the CDR3 is 14 residues. V was pared by 5 bases and J by 0 bases, with 10 bases between. Germline lookup yields CDR1 PRHDT and CDR2 FYEKMQ (reference sequence).

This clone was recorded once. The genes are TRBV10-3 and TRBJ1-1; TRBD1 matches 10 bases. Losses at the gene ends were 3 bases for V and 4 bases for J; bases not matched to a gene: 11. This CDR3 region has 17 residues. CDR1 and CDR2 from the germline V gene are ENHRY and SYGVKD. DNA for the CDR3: TGTGCCATCAGTGAAGGTGGAAGCGGACAGGGGGTCACTGAAGCTTTCTTT. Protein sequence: CAISEGGSGQGVTEAFF.